Listed here is a single T cell receptor beta chain. The CDR3 totals 13 residues. The germline gives CDR1 DFQATT, CDR2 SNEGSKA (reference sequence). The V end was cut by 6 bases, the J end by 5 bases, with 16 bases between. Only in-frame clones appear in the TCRdb table, and some are missing; sequencing was by immunoSEQ multiplex PCR. This table has 70,000 to 80,000 clones, 70% to 90% appearing once. This specimen belongs to a study of control samples from healthy donors and cancer patients. The sequencing sample was made of PBMCs. V is TRBV20-1 and J is TRBJ2-5; perhaps TRBD2 as D (6 bases). The source of this sequence is a woman aged 55-70 years with head and neck cancer. The CDR3 coding sequence is TGCAGTGCGAGTCCGGGACTCCAGGAGACCCAGTACTTC. Its translation: CSASPGLQETQYF.